This note documents a single T cell receptor (beta chain) sequence. Its target is not known. Time point in this sample: pretreatment peripheral blood. Assay: immunoSEQ multiplex PCR; the TCRdb copy retains only in-frame clones and omits some. The sample gives about 93,000 clones, 90% of which show up once; 1.5% to 2% is in the top ten. The CDR3 is 13 amino acids. This sample is drawn from a study of PD-L1 blockade in urothelial cancer. Study context: In terms of prior chemotherapy, patients had received 0 to 3 regimens. T cells numbered a median of approximately 150,000 in the blood samples.

Findings and limits, study-wide: Lower than median blood TCR clonality before treatment predicted better survival.

The chain employs TRBV21-1 and TRBJ1-1; the D call in the table, TRBD1, was not verified against the DNA. TRBV21-1 is noted as a pseudogene. The sequencing here drew on PBMCs, taken around atezolizumab (anti-PD-L1) treatment. This clonotype originated in a man between 60 and 70 years old with urothelial cancer. CDR3 protein: CASSNELDSEAFF. The CDR3 nucleotides are TGTGCCAGCAGCAATGAATTGGACAGTGAAGCTTTCTTT.